The present T cell receptor beta chain was sequenced within a study of monozygotic twins with inflammatory bowel disease. General study results and limits: The sharing of clonotypes with others was lower in IBD patients than in healthy twins, especially with disease activity.

With the 5' RACE reads reprocessed, TCRdb shows one record per CDR3 protein and no DNA. The sample is made up of over 90,000 distinct CDR3 sequences, and the top ten hold more than 1.5% of it. The CDR3 spans 20 residues. CDR1 is MDHEN, CDR2 SYDVKM, per germline. Of note for this clonotype: Its antigen remains unidentified.

This TCR was recovered from a human donor with ulcerative colitis or Crohn's disease, or a healthy co-twin of an affected twin (not recorded which). The sequenced sample was blood. The V and J genes are TRBV28 and TRBJ2-1; TCRdb's D gene call, TRBD2, goes unchecked for lack of DNA. CDR3 protein: CASSELTFWASGESYNEQFF. The whole variable domain, remainder taken from reference TRBV28 and TRBJ2-1, is DVKVTQSSRYLVKRTGEKVFLECVQDMDHENMFWYRQDPGLGLRLIYFSYDVKMKEKGDIPEGYSVSREKKERFSLILESASTNQTSMYLCASSELTFWASGESYNEQFFGPGTRLTVL.